This entry lists 30 T cell receptor beta chains sequenced from one sample in a study of beta chain features in type 1 diabetes. For these TCRs, the target antigens are not known. The isolated RNA, all of it, was reverse transcribed, so expressed TCRB transcripts were what got sequenced. TCRdb's table, derived via immunoSEQ multiplex PCR, lists solely in-frame clones and lacks some. Of about 160,000 clones listed, 6.5% to 8.5% were seen once; the top ten hold roughly 0.5%. Findings of the study overall: In all four CD4+ subsets, TCRB CDR3 length was significantly, moderately reduced in type 1 diabetes.

Material: central memory CD4+ T cells from blood. These receptors were taken from a man younger than 35 with type 1 diabetes.

This chain links TRBV10-2 with TRBJ2-7; D possibly corresponds to TRBD2 (5 bases). The CDR3 has 13 residues. Trimming removed 8 bases at V and 5 bases at J, with 16 bases between. From germline, CDR1 is WSHSY and CDR2 SAAADI. The CDR3 sequence is CASVPGSSDEQYF. CDR3 nucleotide sequence: TGCGCCAGCGTTCCGGGGTCCAGCGACGAGCAGTACTTC.

This clone was observed a few times. The chain joins TRBV28 to TRBJ1-2; D may be TRBD1 (5 bases). The CDR3 consists of 14 residues. V was shortened by 6 bases and J by 7 bases, with 18 bases between the two germline ends. Germline V gives CDR1 MDHEN, CDR2 SYDVKM. The CDR3 reads CASSTPSGSGGYTF. The CDR3 DNA reads as TGTGCCAGCAGCACCCCATCAGGGTCGGGTGGCTACACCTTC.

V and J are TRBV18 and TRBJ1-2, with 10 positions matching TRBD1. V shed 3 bases, J shed 6 bases, and the junction held 7 bases outside the gene matches. The CDR3 is 15 residues long. Per germline, CDR1 KGHSH and CDR2 LQKENI. The CDR3 nucleotides read TGTGCCAGCTCACCCCGCGGGACAGGGGACGATGGCTACACCTTC. It specifies CASSPRGTGDDGYTF.

This chain joins TRBV2 and TRBJ2-5; 8 bases map to TRBD1. Germline V gives CDR1 SNHLY, CDR2 FYNNEI. The CDR3 sequence is 15 residues long. V shed 3 bases and J 4 bases; nucleotides not matched to a gene: 7. Here the CDR3 DNA reads TGTGCCAGCAGTGAGTGGGGACAGGTTGGAGAGACCCAGTACTTC. It encodes CASSEWGQVGETQYF.

Many counts were recorded for this clone. This chain joins TRBV29-1 and TRBJ1-5, with a weak D call TRBD1 (5 bases). CDR3 length equals 13 residues. Deletions cut 6 bases from V and 1 base from J, with 10 bases between. The germline gives CDR1 SQVTM, CDR2 ANQGSEA. The CDR3 nucleotides read TGCAGCGTCAGGGAGGGGAGCAATCAGCCCCAGCATTTT. It translates to CSVREGSNQPQHF.

A few counts support this clone. The chain is built from TRBV7-2 and TRBJ2-5, with 9 bases lining up with TRBD2. Germline trimming cut 5 bases from V and 5 bases from J; bases unmatched to any gene: 12. The CDR3 has 16 residues. Germline lookup yields CDR1 SGHTA and CDR2 FQGNSA. CDR3 amino acids: CASSQQYGGGVETQYF. The DNA of the CDR3 is TGTGCCAGCAGCCAGCAGTACGGCGGGGGGGTTGAGACCCAGTACTTC.

The chain has TRBV7-2 and TRBJ2-1; 12 positions agree with TRBD2. Germline CDR1 is SGHTA and CDR2 is FQGNSA. There are 15 residues in the CDR3. Trimming removed 5 bases from V and 12 bases from J; junction bases left unmatched: 11. The CDR3 region is CASSTTTSGRLGQFF. Written as DNA, the CDR3 is TGTGCCAGCAGCACCACGACTAGCGGGAGACTAGGGCAGTTCTTC. Full variable domain (rest looked up from reference TRBV7-2 and TRBJ2-1): GAGVSQSPSNKVTEKGKDVELRCDPISGHTALYWYRQSLGQGLEFLIYFQGNSAPDKSGLPSDRFSAERTGGSVSTLTIQRTQQEDSAVYLCASSTTTSGRLGQFFGPGTRLTVL.

A note on this clone: The sample holds other DNA sequences that translate to the same CDR3. The V gene is TRBV2, the J gene TRBJ2-7, with D hard to call. The V end lost 4 bases, the J end lost 1 base, and 5 bases lay between the germline ends. The germline V gene has CDR1 SNHLY and CDR2 FYNNEI. The CDR3 length is 12 residues. CDR3 nucleotide sequence: TGTGCCAGCAGTGGAGATTCCTACGAGCAGTACTTC. It codes for CASSGDSYEQYF.

This clone has a handful of counts. Here the CDR3 reads CASSLGGNEQFF. The CDR3 coding sequence is TGTGCCAGCTCGTTGGGGGGTAATGAGCAGTTCTTC. The chain uses TRBV18 and TRBJ2-1, with a tentative D call TRBD2 (6 bases). CDR3 size: 12 residues. CDR1 and CDR2 from the germline V gene are KGHSH and LQKENI. Trimming left V 6 bases short and J 7 bases short, with 10 bases between.

The chain is built from TRBV30 and TRBJ1-5; D might be TRBD1 (5 bases). Germline V gene data show CDR1 as GTSNPN and CDR2 as SVGIG (reference sequence). The CDR3 has 14 amino acids. Trimming removed 0 bases from V and 11 bases from J, with 17 bases in between. CDR3 in amino acids: CAWSVLGGRQAQHF. The DNA of the CDR3 is TGTGCCTGGAGTGTATTGGGGGGAAGGCAGGCCCAGCATTTT.

This clone was seen more than once but under ten times. The chain joins TRBV27 to TRBJ2-7, with D perhaps TRBD1 (6 bases). V was shortened by 3 bases and J by 4 bases, with 13 bases between the two germline ends. Germline loops: CDR1 MNHEY, CDR2 SMNVEV (reference sequence). The CDR3 length is 14 residues. CDR3 residues: CASSFPTGSYEQYF. CDR3 coding DNA: TGTGCCAGCAGTTTCCCTACAGGGTCTTACGAGCAGTACTTC.

This chain uses TRBV29-1 with TRBJ2-1; tentatively, D is TRBD1 (6 bases). The V end was cut by 5 bases, the J end by 0 bases, with 17 bases between. The V gene's germline CDR1 is SQVTM and CDR2 ANQGSEA. CDR3 length: 16 residues. CDR3 amino acids: CSVRPYGQSSYNEQFF. CDR3 nucleotide sequence: TGCAGCGTTCGCCCCTATGGACAGAGCTCCTACAATGAGCAGTTCTTC.

This clone was seen a few times. V and J are TRBV29-1 and TRBJ2-7; TRBD1 might be the D (5 bases). The CDR3 totals 13 residues. Germline V gene lookup returns CDR1 SQVTM and CDR2 ANQGSEA. Trimming cost V 4 bases and J 2 bases, with 12 bases left between them. CDR3: CSVVVRQTYEQYF. DNA for the CDR3: TGCAGCGTTGTAGTTCGACAGACCTACGAGCAGTACTTC.

This clone appeared a few times. This sequence joins TRBV27 and TRBJ1-2; TRBD1 is a possible D gene (5 bases). Germline V gives CDR1 MNHEY, CDR2 SMNVEV (reference sequence). The CDR3 length is 15 residues. V shed 5 bases and J shed 5 bases, with 18 bases lying between them. The CDR3 loop reads CASSLAAGTYYGYTF. The CDR3 DNA is TGTGCCAGCAGTCTAGCGGCTGGGACCTATTATGGCTACACCTTC.

This sequence joins TRBV14 and TRBJ1-2; 7 bases are shared with TRBD1. This CDR3 comprises 15 residues. CDR1 SGHDN and CDR2 FVKESK come from the germline V gene. After removal of 1 base from V and 3 bases from J, the junction contained 5 bases not matched to a gene. The DNA of the CDR3 is TGTGCCAGCAGCCAAGGTGTAGGGGGCGACTATGGCTACACCTTC. This encodes CASSQGVGGDYGYTF.

This chain links TRBV28 with TRBJ2-7, with D perhaps matching TRBD1 (5 bases). Germline CDR1 and CDR2: MDHEN and SYDVKM. With 2 bases removed from V and 2 bases from J, the gap between germline ends came to 10 bases. This CDR3 has 14 residues. DNA of the CDR3: TGTGCCAGCAGTTTAAAGGGGCCGACCTACGAGCAGTACTTC. As protein: CASSLKGPTYEQYF.

The chain uses TRBV29-1 and TRBJ1-2; D might be TRBD1 (6 bases). Trimming shortened V by 6 bases and J by 8 bases, and 22 bases separated the two germline ends. Per the germline V gene, CDR1 is SQVTM and CDR2 is ANQGSEA. There are 14 residues in the CDR3. This CDR3 reads CSVGRRQDLAGYTF. DNA for the CDR3: TGCAGCGTCGGTCGCCGACAGGACCTGGCGGGCTACACCTTC.

The table lists this clone with a few counts. The rearrangement links TRBV7-9 to TRBJ1-2; D is undetermined. V lost 2 bases and J lost 8, with 9 bases in between. CDR1 and CDR2 from the germline V gene are SEHNR and FQNEAQ (reference sequence). The CDR3 has 12 residues. The DNA of the CDR3 is TGTGCCAGCAGCTTATATCGGGAAGGCTACACCTTC. It codes for CASSLYREGYTF.

The V gene is TRBV19, the J gene TRBJ2-1; D not resolved. V lost 4 bases and J lost 6, with 7 bases in between. There are 12 residues in the CDR3. Germline V gene sequence: CDR1 LNHDA, CDR2 SQIVND (reference sequence). CDR3 DNA: TGTGCCAGTAGTAGTTTCTTCAATGAGCAGTTCTTC. Its translation is CASSSFFNEQFF.

The chain carries TRBV6-6 and TRBJ2-3, with 7 bases lining up with TRBD1. CDR3 size: 15 residues. Germline V gene lookup returns CDR1 MNHNY and CDR2 SVGAGI (reference sequence). V was pared by 7 bases and J by 1 base, with 8 bases of the junction left unmatched. The CDR3 reads CASTDVDRGTDTQYF. The CDR3 bases are TGTGCCAGCACCGACGTAGACAGGGGCACAGATACGCAGTATTTT.

This clone has a handful of counts. The chain has TRBV7-2 and TRBJ1-5; 8 nucleotides match TRBD1. The length of the CDR3 is 14 residues. Germline V gene data show CDR1 as SGHTA and CDR2 as FQGNSA. V shed 1 base, J shed 4 bases, and the junction held 0 bases outside the gene matches. CDR3 region: CASSLDRGNQPQHF. The CDR3 nucleotides read TGTGCCAGCAGCTTAGACAGGGGGAATCAGCCCCAGCATTTT.

The chain combines TRBV2 with TRBJ1-1; no reliable D call. The CDR3 covers 15 residues. V was pared by 2 bases and J by 11 bases, with 21 bases between. Germline V gene data show CDR1 as SNHLY and CDR2 as FYNNEI. CDR3 protein: CASSESPGRGMVAFF. The CDR3 nucleotides read TGTGCCAGCAGTGAAAGCCCGGGGAGAGGTATGGTGGCTTTCTTT.

This clone has only a few counts. The gene calls are TRBV11-3 and TRBJ2-1; TRBD2 aligns across 14 bases. Unmatched junction bases numbered 1, after V lost 0 bases and J lost 6 bases. Germline V gene sequence: CDR1 SGHNT, CDR2 YENEEA. The CDR3 has 16 residues. CDR3 DNA sequence: TGTGCCAGCAGCTTAGAGGGACTAGCGGGAGCCAATGAGCAGTTCTTC. This gives the protein CASSLEGLAGANEQFF. Combining the CDR3 with reference TRBV11-3 and TRBJ2-1 gives the whole variable domain EAGVVQSPRYKIIEKKQPVAFWCNPISGHNTLYWYLQNLGQGPELLIRYENEEAVDDSQLPKDRFSAERLKGVDSTLKIQPAELGDSAVYLCASSLEGLAGANEQFFGPGTRLTVL.

This clone was counted between two and nine times. This chain uses TRBV7-2 with TRBJ2-3; D perhaps matches TRBD1 (5 bases). Germline V gene data show CDR1 as SGHTA and CDR2 as FQGNSA. This CDR3 comprises 13 residues. Trimming removed 2 bases from V and 4 bases from J, with 7 bases in between. CDR3 residues: CASSLMGPDTQYF. The CDR3 nucleotides read TGTGCCAGCAGCTTAATGGGGCCAGATACGCAGTATTTT.

The chain employs TRBV5-1 and TRBJ2-1; 11 bases map to TRBD2. Trimming removed 0 bases from V and 5 bases from J; junction bases left unmatched: 7. This CDR3 has 17 residues. Germline values: CDR1 SGHRS, CDR2 YFSETQ. The CDR3 DNA sequence: TGCGCCAGCAGCTTGGGCGGGGGACTAGCGGCTAACAATGAGCAGTTCTTC. Amino acid sequence: CASSLGGGLAANNEQFF.

The chain uses TRBV9 and TRBJ1-2; possible D gene TRBD1, 5 bases. The length of the CDR3 is 15 residues. Trimming pared 4 bases from V and 5 bases from J, leaving 18 bases between. CDR1 and CDR2 (germline): SGDLS, YYNGEE. The CDR3 is CASSQRGTDLYGYTF. Written as DNA, the CDR3 is TGTGCCAGCAGCCAACGGGGGACGGACCTTTATGGCTACACCTTC.

The V and J genes are TRBV6-1 and TRBJ2-3, with TRBD1 as a possible D gene (5 bases). The V gene's germline CDR1 is MNHNS and CDR2 SASEGT. This CDR3 is 15 amino acids long. V lost 6 bases and J lost 0, with 13 bases in between. The chain's CDR3 is CASSEDTISTDTQYF. CDR3 coding DNA: TGTGCCAGCAGCGAGGACACTATAAGCACAGATACGCAGTATTTT.

The V gene is TRBV19, the J gene TRBJ2-1, with D possibly being TRBD1 (6 bases). This CDR3 comprises 13 residues. With 1 base removed from V and 6 bases from J, the gap between germline ends came to 7 bases. From germline, CDR1 is LNHDA and CDR2 SQIVND (reference sequence). CDR3 in DNA: TGTGCCAGTAGTATAGGGACAGTCAATGAGCAGTTCTTC. Its translation: CASSIGTVNEQFF.

V usage is TRBV9 and J usage is TRBJ2-7, with 10 bases matching TRBD1. With 2 bases clipped from V and 2 bases from J, the junction kept 7 bases outside the gene matches. The CDR3 runs 16 residues. Per germline, CDR1 SGDLS and CDR2 YYNGEE. The CDR3 loop reads CASSVSLGTGAYEQYF. CDR3 nucleotides: TGTGCCAGCAGCGTGTCTTTAGGGACAGGGGCCTACGAGCAGTACTTC.

The table lists this clone with a few counts. The V and J genes are TRBV28 and TRBJ2-3; 10 nucleotides line up with TRBD2. The V gene's germline CDR1 is MDHEN and CDR2 SYDVKM. Trimming removed 6 bases from V and 4 bases from J; junction bases left unmatched: 7. The CDR3 loop spans 15 amino acids. The DNA of the CDR3 is TGTGCCAGCAGCCAGCGGGAGGGCCGAGCAGATACGCAGTATTTT. Protein sequence: CASSQREGRADTQYF.